A single sample gave rise to the 28 T cell receptor beta chains below, sequenced in a study of OX40 agonist ivuxolimab in advanced cancers. The protocol was immunoSEQ multiplex PCR, while the TCRdb copy is restricted to in-frame clones and leaves out a portion. The data contain 52,000 or so clones, approximately 90% of them singletons. The source was CD4+ or CD8+ T cells sorted from blood, collected in a trial of the OX40 agonist ivuxolimab. Receptors were obtained from an adult with an advanced solid tumor such as melanoma, head and neck, liver or kidney cancer.

The chain recombines TRBV9 with TRBJ1-1; D call uncertain. Between the trimmed V and J ends, which lost 1 base and 3 bases, there was a span of 16 bases. This CDR3 has 16 residues. Germline assignment: CDR1 SGDLS and CDR2 YYNGEE. In DNA, the CDR3 is TGTGCCAGCAGCGTACTTTCCGTTCAGTTAGACACTGAAGCTTTCTTT. Residues: CASSVLSVQLDTEAFF.

About this clone: This sequence may be a read error, since a much larger clone differs from it by one base. This chain uses TRBV14 with TRBJ2-5; the D is unclear. Germline lookup yields CDR1 SGHDN and CDR2 FVKESK. The germline V and J ends were trimmed by 1 base and 4 bases, with 22 bases remaining between them. CDR3 length: 18 amino acids. DNA for the CDR3: TGTGCCAGCAGCCAAGGCCCTCCCGACAAGGTACGGCGAGAGACCCAGTACTTC. Translation: CASSQGPPDKVRRETQYF.

The CDR3 region is CASSLSRREQFF. In nucleotides, the CDR3 is TGTGCCAGCAGCCTGTCTAGACGTGAGCAGTTCTTC. The chain couples TRBV7-2 to TRBJ2-1; D not certain. CDR1 SGHTA and CDR2 FQGNSA come from the germline V gene. The CDR3 has 12 amino acids. Trimming pared 5 bases from V and 9 bases from J, leaving 11 bases between.

This clone is labeled as medium-sized. The rearrangement links TRBV6-1 to TRBJ2-7; D is undetermined. Germline values: CDR1 MNHNS, CDR2 SASEGT. The length of the CDR3 is 15 residues. V dropped 2 bases and J dropped 4 bases, with 15 bases sitting between them. The CDR3 nucleotides read TGTGCCAGCAGTGAAATGGCCTCGGCTATTTACGAGCAGTACTTC. Amino acid sequence: CASSEMASAIYEQYF.

This clone was picked up one time. The chain recombines TRBV28 with TRBJ2-1; 7 bases fit TRBD1. Germline V CDR1 and CDR2: MDHEN, SYDVKM. Trimming removed 3 bases from V and 4 bases from J; junction bases left unmatched: 0. The CDR3 is 13 amino acids. CDR3: CASSLGQYNEQFF. CDR3 in DNA: TGTGCCAGCAGTTTGGGACAGTACAATGAGCAGTTCTTC.

This sequence joins TRBV18 and TRBJ1-3; 7 positions agree with TRBD1. The CDR3 runs 17 residues. CDR1 and CDR2 (germline): KGHSH, LQKENI. J lost 0 bases, V lost 0 bases, and 5 bases had no gene match. This CDR3 is CASSPPGQARSGNTIYF. CDR3 in DNA: TGTGCCAGCTCACCACCCGGACAGGCGCGCTCTGGAAACACCATATATTTT.

The genes are TRBV7-8 and TRBJ1-5; D call uncertain. The V gene's germline CDR1 is SGHVS and CDR2 FQNEAQ. The CDR3 spans 12 residues. V was cut by 5 bases and J by 6 bases, with 8 bases left in between. The CDR3 loop reads CASSRIGQPQHF. CDR3 coding DNA: TGTGCCAGCAGCCGGATCGGTCAGCCCCAGCATTTT.

J is TRBJ2-2 and V is TRBV7-9, with 8 bases identical to TRBD1. CDR1 is SEHNR and CDR2 is FQNEAQ in the germline V gene (reference sequence). J gave up 4 bases and V 5 bases, and 3 bases lay outside the gene matches. The CDR3 totals 14 residues. The CDR3 DNA reads as TGTGCCAGCAGCCTCGGACAGGGCACCGGGGAGCTGTTTTTT. It encodes CASSLGQGTGELFF.

This rearrangement joins TRBV5-1 to TRBJ2-3, with D possibly TRBD1 on 5 matching bases. The V end lost 3 bases, the J end lost 1 base, and 12 bases lay between the germline ends. The germline CDR1 and CDR2 sequences are SGHRS and YFSETQ. CDR3 size: 15 residues. The CDR3 protein is CASSSQGVGTDTQYF. For the CDR3, the DNA is TGCGCCAGCAGCTCCCAGGGCGTTGGCACAGATACGCAGTATTTT.

This clone was detected only once. The rearrangement joins TRBV19 to TRBJ1-5, with a tentative D call TRBD1 (5 bases). Per germline, CDR1 LNHDA and CDR2 SQIVND (reference sequence). There are 13 residues in the CDR3. V was trimmed by 1 base and J by 7 bases, leaving 8 bases between them. CDR3 nucleotide sequence: TGTGCCAGTAGTATAGCGGGGGAACAGCCCCAGCATTTT. It is translated as CASSIAGEQPQHF.

This rearrangement joins TRBV6-5 to TRBJ2-3; D is unclear. Trimming pared 6 bases from V and 0 bases from J, leaving 7 bases between. CDR3 size: 13 residues. Germline-derived CDR1 and CDR2 are MNHEY and SVGAGI. CDR3: CASRFGSTDTQYF. CDR3 nucleotide sequence: TGTGCCAGCAGGTTCGGCAGCACAGATACGCAGTATTTT.

The gene calls are TRBV28 and TRBJ2-3; D is unclear. From germline, CDR1 is MDHEN and CDR2 SYDVKM. The CDR3 consists of 11 residues. V was pared by 10 bases and J by 14 bases, with 19 bases between. The CDR3 nucleotides read TGTGCCACCACGGCCCGGTCGTTAGTGTATTTT. As protein: CATTARSLVYF.

This chain links TRBV6-5 with TRBJ2-7, with no clear D. Germline CDR1 and CDR2: MNHEY and SVGAGI. This CDR3 region has 11 residues. V gave up 4 bases and J gave up 4 bases, with 5 bases separating them. For the CDR3, the DNA is TGTGCCAGCAGTTCCCCTTACGAGCAGTACTTC. It yields the protein CASSSPYEQYF.

The chain has TRBV27 and TRBJ2-3; 11 bases align to TRBD2. The CDR3 totals 16 residues. Germline CDR1 reads MNHEY; CDR2 reads SMNVEV (reference sequence). With V trimmed by 5 bases and J by 3 bases, 7 bases remained unmatched. CDR3: CASSLSLAGATDTQYF. The CDR3 bases are TGTGCCAGCAGTCTCTCACTAGCGGGGGCGACAGATACGCAGTATTTT.

V and J are TRBV6-6 and TRBJ2-7, with TRBD1 as a possible D gene (6 bases). The germline V and J ends were trimmed by 0 bases and 3 bases, with 12 bases remaining between them. This CDR3 is built from 15 residues. Germline CDR1 reads MNHNY; CDR2 reads SVGAGI (reference sequence). CDR3 nucleotide sequence: TGTGCCAGCAGTTACTCCGGGACAAGTAACTACGAGCAGTACTTC. This gives the protein CASSYSGTSNYEQYF.

The rearrangement uses TRBV11-2 and TRBJ1-1; D unclear. Trimming stripped 2 bases from V and 5 bases from J, with 12 bases between. This CDR3 has 14 residues. CDR1 SGHAT and CDR2 FQNNGV come from the germline V gene. In DNA, the CDR3 is TGTGCCAGCAGCTTAAGGGAGGTTGGGACTGAAGCTTTCTTT. It translates to CASSLREVGTEAFF.

CDR3 DNA: TGTGCCAGCAGCCGAAGGGGCGGTTACAATGAGCAGTTCTTC. It is translated as CASSRRGGYNEQFF. This chain connects TRBV14 to TRBJ2-1; a possible D gene is TRBD1 (5 bases). Per germline, CDR1 SGHDN and CDR2 FVKESK. V lost 4 bases to trimming and J lost 4 bases, with 11 bases between them. The CDR3 is made up of 14 amino acids.

The chain employs TRBV7-9 and TRBJ2-7; 9 positions agree with TRBD1. The V segment lost 5 bases and the J segment 4 bases; nucleotides outside the gene matches: 6. Germline V gene data show CDR1 as SEHNR and CDR2 as FQNEAQ (reference sequence). CDR3 size: 14 residues. CDR3 protein: CASSPQGAFYEQYF. CDR3 DNA: TGTGCCAGCAGCCCACAGGGGGCTTTTTACGAGCAGTACTTC.

A single count supports this clone. The V gene is TRBV11-2, the J gene TRBJ2-7; 14 bases map to TRBD2. CDR3 length: 14 amino acids. Germline CDR1 SGHAT, CDR2 FQNNGV. With 4 bases clipped from V and 6 bases from J, the junction kept 2 bases outside the gene matches. CDR3 region: CASSSTSGGVEQYF. The CDR3 DNA is TGTGCCAGCAGCTCGACTAGCGGGGGGGTCGAGCAGTACTTC.

V gene TRBV10-1 combines with J gene TRBJ2-7; possibly TRBD2 for D (6 bases). The V and J ends lost 4 bases and 9 bases respectively, with 13 bases between them. The CDR3 is made up of 12 amino acids. From germline, CDR1 is WNHNN and CDR2 SYGVQD (reference sequence). CDR3 sequence: CASSAVWGGQYF. DNA of the CDR3: TGCGCCAGCAGTGCCGTATGGGGAGGGCAGTACTTC.

The chain couples TRBV5-1 to TRBJ1-6; 8 bases line up with TRBD1. Germline CDR1 is SGHRS and CDR2 is YFSETQ. The CDR3 totals 16 residues. The V and J ends lost 4 bases and 7 bases, in that order; junction bases with no gene match: 10. Here the CDR3 reads CASSPGRQGLNSPLHF. The CDR3 DNA follows: TGCGCCAGCAGCCCCGGCCGACAGGGGTTGAATTCACCCCTCCACTTT.

The chain recombines TRBV28 with TRBJ2-3, with TRBD1 identical over 9 bases. The germline gives CDR1 MDHEN, CDR2 SYDVKM. CDR3 length: 15 amino acids. V was clipped by 6 bases and J by 0 bases; unmatched bases: 4. This CDR3 reads CASRGQGSSTDTQYF. DNA for the CDR3: TGTGCCAGCAGGGGACAGGGTTCTAGCACAGATACGCAGTATTTT.

The DNA for the CDR3 is TGTGCCGTTAGCGGGGTACTGTCCTACGAGCAGTACTTC. It is translated as CAVSGVLSYEQYF. V and J are TRBV2 and TRBJ2-7; 8 positions match TRBD2. V dropped 11 bases and J dropped 1; count of bases not matched to a gene: 7. CDR3 size: 13 residues. Germline V CDR1 and CDR2: SNHLY, FYNNEI.

About this clone itself: A much larger clone is a single base away; this may be a read error. The sample has other DNA sequences that encode this CDR3 too. This chain joins TRBV9 and TRBJ1-1, with D possibly matching TRBD1 (5 bases). V lost 2 bases to trimming and J lost 0 bases, with 8 bases between them. Germline V gives CDR1 SGDLS, CDR2 YYNGEE. This CDR3 region has 14 residues. The CDR3: CASSVGGVNTEAFF. The CDR3 DNA follows: TGTGCCAGCAGCGTGGGAGGGGTGAACACTGAAGCTTTCTTT. Combining the CDR3 with reference TRBV9 and TRBJ1-1 gives the whole variable domain DSGVTQTPKHLITATGQRVTLRCSPRSGDLSVYWYQQSLDQGLQFLIQYYNGEERAKGNILERFSAQQFPDLHSELNLSSLELGDSALYFCASSVGGVNTEAFFGQGTRLTVV.

The chain links TRBV27 to TRBJ1-5; possible D gene TRBD1, 6 bases. The length of the CDR3 is 13 residues. V was clipped by 6 bases and J by 6 bases, with 12 bases between them. Germline V gives CDR1 MNHEY, CDR2 SMNVEV (reference sequence). The CDR3 DNA reads TGTGCCAGCAGCTACAGGGTTGGTCAGCCCCAGCATTTT. Encoded protein: CASSYRVGQPQHF.

The chain couples TRBV7-3 to TRBJ2-3, with a tentative D call TRBD2 (5 bases). The germline V gene has CDR1 SGHTA and CDR2 FQGTGA. The CDR3 contains 15 residues. Between the trimmed V and J ends, which lost 3 bases and 2 bases, there was a span of 12 bases. The CDR3 is CASSFGGRYTDTQYF. The CDR3 DNA reads as TGTGCCAGCAGCTTTGGTGGGAGATACACAGATACGCAGTATTTT.

The chain carries TRBV19 and TRBJ2-5; 9 nucleotides align to TRBD2. This CDR3 contains 15 residues. The J segment lost 4 bases and the V segment lost 6 bases, leaving 9 bases of the junction unmatched. From germline, CDR1 is LNHDA and CDR2 SQIVND (reference sequence). The CDR3, as DNA: TGTGCCAGTAGCTCCGGGACTAGCAGCGTAGAGACCCAGTACTTC. This codes for CASSSGTSSVETQYF.

This chain uses TRBV14 with TRBJ2-3, with 9 bases lining up with TRBD2. This CDR3 spans 17 amino acids. CDR1 and CDR2 (germline): SGHDN, FVKESK. Losses at the gene ends were 4 bases for V and 5 bases for J; bases not matched to a gene: 13. CDR3 coding DNA: TGTGCCAGCAGCCTACACCATAGCGGGAGCGGGGAAGATACGCAGTATTTT. It specifies CASSLHHSGSGEDTQYF.